These 17 T cell receptor beta chains came from one sample sequenced in a study of Tregs in tolerant kidney transplant recipients. Only in-frame clones appear in the TCRdb table, and some are missing; sequencing was by immunoSEQ multiplex PCR. Of 85,000 to 90,000 clones in the sample, around 94% are singletons; the top ten hold over 4%. The specimen was CD8+ T cells from blood. The receptors derive from a human donor in good health.

The chain has TRBV27 and TRBJ1-3; 7 positions match TRBD1. CDR3 length: 16 amino acids. The germline CDR1 and CDR2 sequences are MNHEY and SMNVEV (reference sequence). The V gene end was trimmed by 6 bases and the J gene end by 0 bases; junction bases not matched to a gene: 8. The CDR3 DNA follows: TGTGCCAGCAGCTTGGGACAGCCTCCCTCTGGAAACACCATATATTTT. Protein sequence: CASSLGQPPSGNTIYF.

The rearrangement uses TRBV25-1 and TRBJ1-3; the D gene is possibly TRBD1 (6 bases). Germline V gene sequence: CDR1 MGHDK, CDR2 SYGVNS. V was shortened by 5 bases and J by 1 base, with 9 bases between the two germline ends. The length of the CDR3 is 14 residues. This chain's CDR3 is CASSTGRSGNTIYF. CDR3 DNA: TGTGCCAGCAGTACAGGGAGATCTGGAAACACCATATATTTT. The whole variable domain, filled in from reference TRBV25-1 and TRBJ1-3, reads EADIYQTPRYLVIGTGKKITLECSQTMGHDKMYWYQQDPGMELHLIHYSYGVNSTEKGDLSSESTVSRIRTEHFPLTLESARPSHTSQYLCASSTGRSGNTIYFGEGSWLTVV.

Details on this clone: Within the sample, other DNA sequences also encode this same CDR3. The chain employs TRBV19 and TRBJ1-5, with D possibly matching TRBD1 (6 bases). With 3 bases removed from V and 4 bases from J, the gap between germline ends came to 10 bases. CDR1 is LNHDA and CDR2 is SQIVND in the germline V gene (reference sequence). The CDR3 is 14 residues long. This chain's CDR3 is CASSIRDTNQPQHF. CDR3 DNA sequence: TGTGCCAGTAGTATCCGGGACACAAATCAGCCCCAGCATTTT.

The chain is built from TRBV5-1 and TRBJ2-7; a possible D gene is TRBD1 (5 bases). This CDR3 has 16 residues. V lost 0 bases to trimming and J lost 2 bases, with 15 bases between them. CDR1 SGHRS and CDR2 YFSETQ come from the germline V gene. The CDR3: CASSLVLPRDPYEQYF. The DNA for the CDR3 is TGCGCCAGCAGCTTGGTGTTGCCCAGGGATCCCTACGAGCAGTACTTC.

This chain connects TRBV5-4 to TRBJ2-7; the D call may be TRBD1 or TRBD2 (5 bases each). CDR1 is SGHNT and CDR2 is YYREEE in the germline V gene (reference sequence). The CDR3 sequence is 14 residues long. Between the trimmed V and J ends, which lost 0 bases and 3 bases, there was a span of 10 bases. The CDR3 here is CASSLGDRYYEQYF. The CDR3 DNA sequence: TGTGCCAGCAGCTTGGGGGACCGTTACTACGAGCAGTACTTC.

V and J are TRBV9 and TRBJ2-7; D possibly corresponds to TRBD2 (6 bases). Looked up from germline, CDR1 is SGDLS and CDR2 is YYNGEE. Between the trimmed V and J ends, which lost 0 bases and 5 bases, there was a span of 12 bases. The CDR3 consists of 14 residues. The CDR3 loop reads CASSVGGAPDEQYF. CDR3 in DNA: TGTGCCAGCAGCGTAGGCGGGGCCCCGGACGAGCAGTACTTC.

V and J are TRBV30 and TRBJ2-7, with a possible D match to TRBD1 (5 bases). Between the trimmed V and J ends, which lost 0 bases and 6 bases, there was a span of 12 bases. Germline lookup yields CDR1 GTSNPN and CDR2 SVGIG (reference sequence). The CDR3 runs to 13 residues. The CDR3 spells CAWSVQVGSEQYF. The CDR3 nucleotides are TGTGCCTGGAGTGTACAGGTAGGAAGCGAGCAGTACTTC.

V usage is TRBV19 and J usage is TRBJ2-7; TRBD1 matches at 9 bases. V dropped 6 bases and J dropped 2; count of bases not matched to a gene: 14. The length of the CDR3 is 17 residues. Germline assignment: CDR1 LNHDA and CDR2 SQIVND (reference sequence). The CDR3 is CASSSGRDRARTYEQYF. The CDR3 nucleotides read TGTGCCAGTAGCTCCGGCCGGGACAGGGCACGAACCTACGAGCAGTACTTC. The full variable domain, with the rest looked up from reference TRBV19 and TRBJ2-7, is DGGITQSPKYLFRKEGQNVTLSCEQNLNHDAMYWYRQDPGQGLRLIYYSQIVNDFQKGDIAEGYSVSREKKESFPLTVTSAQKNPTAFYLCASSSGRDRARTYEQYFGPGTRLTVT.

This sequence joins TRBV7-9 and TRBJ2-1; D might be TRBD1 (5 bases). CDR1 is SEHNR, CDR2 FQNEAQ, per germline (reference sequence). The CDR3 has 15 amino acids. Trimming removed 1 base at V and 5 bases at J, with 12 bases between. The DNA of the CDR3 is TGTGCCAGCAGCTTAGGGGGCGCGGTGCACAATGAGCAGTTCTTC. The encoded protein is CASSLGGAVHNEQFF.

This chain uses TRBV4-1 with TRBJ2-7; TRBD1 matches at 10 bases. With V trimmed by 1 base and J by 2 bases, 2 bases remained unmatched. The CDR3 totals 15 residues. Germline V gene lookup returns CDR1 MGHRA and CDR2 YSYEKL. DNA for the CDR3: TGCGCCAGCAGCCAAGGGGACAGGGGCCCCTACGAGCAGTACTTC. Its protein is CASSQGDRGPYEQYF.

V and J are TRBV5-1 and TRBJ1-2; TRBD1 matches at 7 bases. CDR3 length: 14 residues. Germline loops: CDR1 SGHRS, CDR2 YFSETQ. J was trimmed by 3 bases and V by 0 bases; bases with no gene match: 2. The CDR3 loop reads CASSLETGYYGYTF. In nucleotides, the CDR3 is TGCGCCAGCAGCTTGGAGACAGGGTACTATGGCTACACCTTC.

This clone was recorded only once. The gene calls are TRBV27 and TRBJ1-2; TRBD1 agrees at 7 bases. The germline V gene encodes CDR1 MNHEY and CDR2 SMNVEV (reference sequence). CDR3 length: 15 residues. V lost 1 base and J lost 5; bases outside the gene matches: 7. The chain's CDR3 is CASSLFRGGTYGYTF. CDR3 DNA sequence: TGTGCCAGCAGTTTATTCAGGGGGGGAACTTATGGCTACACCTTC.

The V gene is TRBV7-9, the J gene TRBJ2-7; D unresolved. The germline V and J ends were trimmed by 2 bases and 4 bases, with 9 bases remaining between them. Germline V gene data show CDR1 as SEHNR and CDR2 as FQNEAQ (reference sequence). CDR3 length: 13 amino acids. The CDR3 spells CASSLPGEYEQYF. In DNA form, the CDR3 reads TGTGCCAGCAGCTTACCAGGAGAATACGAGCAGTACTTC.

This clone has a handful of counts. The chain links TRBV9 to TRBJ1-6; weak D call: TRBD1 (6 bases). Trimming removed 0 bases at V and 7 bases at J, with 11 bases between. Germline V CDR1 and CDR2: SGDLS, YYNGEE. The CDR3 has 15 amino acids. The CDR3 region is CASSVGQGFNSPLHF. CDR3 DNA: TGTGCCAGCAGCGTAGGTCAGGGGTTCAATTCACCCCTCCACTTT. Complete variable domain (other parts from reference TRBV9 and TRBJ1-6): DSGVTQTPKHLITATGQRVTLRCSPRSGDLSVYWYQQSLDQGLQFLIQYYNGEERAKGNILERFSAQQFPDLHSELNLSSLELGDSALYFCASSVGQGFNSPLHFGNGTRLTVT.

The genes are TRBV1 and TRBJ2-3; TRBD2 was called by the table and not checked on the DNA. TRBV1 is a recognized pseudogene. The CDR3 runs to 17 residues. Written as DNA, the CDR3 is TGCACCAGCAGCCGCCGAGGGCGGGGGGATTGCACAGATACGCAGTATTTT. Translated, it gives CTSSRRGRGDCTDTQYF.

The chain uses TRBV5-1 and TRBJ2-7; 8 bases line up with TRBD2. The V segment lost 4 bases and the J segment 3 bases; nucleotides outside the gene matches: 6. Germline CDR1 SGHRS, CDR2 YFSETQ. CDR3 length: 14 amino acids. CDR3 in amino acids: CASSPRTSNYEQYF. In DNA form, the CDR3 reads TGCGCCAGCAGCCCGCGGACTAGCAACTACGAGCAGTACTTC. The full variable domain, in which reference TRBV5-1 and TRBJ2-7 provide the parts outside the CDR3, is KAGVTQTPRYLIKTRGQQVTLSCSPISGHRSVSWYQQTPGQGLQFLFEYFSETQRNKGNFPGRFSGRQFSNSRSEMNVSTLELGDSALYLCASSPRTSNYEQYFGPGTRLTVT.

The chain carries TRBV13 and TRBJ2-7; tentatively, D is TRBD2 (5 bases). The germline gives CDR1 PRHDT, CDR2 FYEKMQ (reference sequence). Trimming left V 5 bases short and J 2 bases short, with 22 bases between. The CDR3 has 17 residues. DNA of the CDR3: TGTGCCAGCAGCCCGGGATGGACGTCCATCGGAACCTACGAGCAGTACTTC. Its translation: CASSPGWTSIGTYEQYF.